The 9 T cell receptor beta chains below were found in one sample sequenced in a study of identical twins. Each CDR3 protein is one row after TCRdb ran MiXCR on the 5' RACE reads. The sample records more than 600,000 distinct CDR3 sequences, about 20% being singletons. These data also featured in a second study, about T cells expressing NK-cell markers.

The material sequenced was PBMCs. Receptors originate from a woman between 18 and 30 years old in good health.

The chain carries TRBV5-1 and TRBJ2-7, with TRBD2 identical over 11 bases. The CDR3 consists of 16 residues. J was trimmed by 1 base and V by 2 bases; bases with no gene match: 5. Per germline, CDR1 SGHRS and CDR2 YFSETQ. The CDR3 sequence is CASSFRTSGFSYEQYF. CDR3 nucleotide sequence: TGCGCCAGCAGCTTCCGGACTAGCGGGTTTTCCTACGAGCAGTACTTC.

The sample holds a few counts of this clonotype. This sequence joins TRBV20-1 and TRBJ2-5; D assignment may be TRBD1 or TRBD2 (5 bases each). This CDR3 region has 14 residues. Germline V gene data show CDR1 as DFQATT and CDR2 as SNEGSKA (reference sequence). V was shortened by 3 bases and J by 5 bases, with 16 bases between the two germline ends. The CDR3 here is CSASNRRRGETQYF. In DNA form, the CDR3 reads TGCAGTGCTAGTAACAGGAGACGAGGGGAGACCCAGTACTTC.

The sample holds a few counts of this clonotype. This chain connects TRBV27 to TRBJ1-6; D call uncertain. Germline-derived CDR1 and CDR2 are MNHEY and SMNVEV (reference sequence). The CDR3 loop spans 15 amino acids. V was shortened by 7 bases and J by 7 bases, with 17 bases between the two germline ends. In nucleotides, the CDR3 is TGTGCCAGCACCCTCAGGAGGATTTCGAATTCACCCCTCCACTTT. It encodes CASTLRRISNSPLHF.

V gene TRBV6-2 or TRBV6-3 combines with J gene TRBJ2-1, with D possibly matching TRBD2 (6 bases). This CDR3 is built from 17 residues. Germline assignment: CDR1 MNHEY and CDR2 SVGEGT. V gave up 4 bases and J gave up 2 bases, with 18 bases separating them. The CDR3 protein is CASSSQTSSGAYNEQFF. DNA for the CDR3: TGTGCCAGCAGTTCGCAGACTAGTTCGGGGGCCTACAATGAGCAGTTCTTC.

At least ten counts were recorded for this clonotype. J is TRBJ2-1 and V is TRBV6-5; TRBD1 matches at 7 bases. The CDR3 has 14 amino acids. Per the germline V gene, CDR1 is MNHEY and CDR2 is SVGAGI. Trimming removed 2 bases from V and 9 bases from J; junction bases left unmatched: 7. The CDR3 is CASSYRTGDSEQFF. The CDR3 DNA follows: TGTGCCAGCAGTTACCGGACTGGGGACAGTGAGCAGTTCTTC.

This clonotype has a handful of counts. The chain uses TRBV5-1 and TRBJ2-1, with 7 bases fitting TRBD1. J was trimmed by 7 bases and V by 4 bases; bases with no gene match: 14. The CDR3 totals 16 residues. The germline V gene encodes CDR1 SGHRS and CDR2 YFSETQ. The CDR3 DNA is TGCGCCAGCAGCGTGCCGACAGGGTCCGGATTGAATGAGCAGTTCTTC. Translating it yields CASSVPTGSGLNEQFF.

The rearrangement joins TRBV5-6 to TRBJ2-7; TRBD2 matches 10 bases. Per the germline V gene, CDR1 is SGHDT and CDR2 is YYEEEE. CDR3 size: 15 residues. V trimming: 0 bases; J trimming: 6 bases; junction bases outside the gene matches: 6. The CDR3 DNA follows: TGTGCCAGCAGCTTGGAGGCTAGCGGGGGAGCCGAGCAGTACTTC. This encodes CASSLEASGGAEQYF.

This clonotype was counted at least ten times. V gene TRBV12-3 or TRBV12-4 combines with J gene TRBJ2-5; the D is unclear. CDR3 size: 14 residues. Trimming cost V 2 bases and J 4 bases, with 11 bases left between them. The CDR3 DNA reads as TGTGCCAGCAGTTTATCTCGATATCGAGAGACCCAGTACTTC. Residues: CASSLSRYRETQYF.

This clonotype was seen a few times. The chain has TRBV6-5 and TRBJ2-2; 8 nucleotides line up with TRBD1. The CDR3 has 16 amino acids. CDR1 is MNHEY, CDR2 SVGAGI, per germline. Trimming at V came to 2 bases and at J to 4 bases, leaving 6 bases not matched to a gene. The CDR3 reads CASSYPRGQGTGELFF. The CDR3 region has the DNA TGTGCCAGCAGTTACCCCAGGGGGCAGGGCACCGGGGAGCTGTTTTTT.